This entry features one T cell receptor beta chain sequence. The CDR3 covers 20 residues. Per the germline V gene, CDR1 is SGHTA and CDR2 is FQGNSA. The ends were cut back, 0 bases at V and 8 bases at J, with 29 bases in the middle. Libraries were prepared by immunoSEQ multiplex PCR; TCRdb keeps only in-frame clonotypes and omits some of them. The sample holds approximately 200,000 clones, around 85% seen once. This entry is derived from a study of blood T cell repertoires in COVID-19. The wider study: T cells, B-cell-depleted T cells, or PBMCs provided the cDNA or gDNA that served as material.

Cohorts were assigned according to the clinical history that participants reported. Recovered status in Cohort 3 required two negative PCRs, clearance, or symptom resolution. The chain uses TRBV7-2 and TRBJ2-1; maybe TRBD1 (9 bases). Sequenced: PBMCs or T cells enriched from blood (not recorded which). The clonotype was recovered from a man in his forties or fifties who had recovered from COVID-19. The CDR3 spells CASSLAGGGTGTGRPYEQFF. The CDR3 DNA sequence: TGTGCCAGCAGCTTAGCCGGGGGGGGAACCGGGACAGGGCGCCCCTATGAGCAGTTCTTC.